The present TCR beta chain was sequenced within a study of technical replicates of blood from several donors. This clone was picked up one time. Assay used: immunoSEQ multiplex PCR; TCRdb lists only in-frame clones, some missing. The table lists tens of thousands of clones, roughly nine tenths of them singletons. Germline CDR1 MNHNS, CDR2 SASEGT. The length of the CDR3 is 13 residues. With 6 bases clipped from V and 7 bases from J, the junction kept 7 bases outside the gene matches. Input material: PBMCs. The TCR was taken from a human donor in good health. Some clones in this sample may be carry-over from other donors' samples. The rearrangement uses TRBV6-1 and TRBJ2-3, with 7 bases matching TRBD1. Here the CDR3 DNA reads TGTGCCAGCAGGGGGACAGTCATTAATACGCAGTATTTT. Amino acid sequence: CASRGTVINTQYF.